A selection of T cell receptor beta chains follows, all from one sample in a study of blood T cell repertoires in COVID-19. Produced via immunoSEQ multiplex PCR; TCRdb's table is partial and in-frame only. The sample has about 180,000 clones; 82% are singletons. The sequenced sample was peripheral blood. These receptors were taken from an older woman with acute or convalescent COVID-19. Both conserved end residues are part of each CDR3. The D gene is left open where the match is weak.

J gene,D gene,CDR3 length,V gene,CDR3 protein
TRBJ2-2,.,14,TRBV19,CASSSPTVTGELFF
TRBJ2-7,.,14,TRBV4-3,CASSQGLLSYEQYF
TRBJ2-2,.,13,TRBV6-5,CASRAISTGELFF
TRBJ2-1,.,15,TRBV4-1,CASSQPGSSYNEQFF
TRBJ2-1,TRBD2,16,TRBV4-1,CASSQAPGLASYEQFF
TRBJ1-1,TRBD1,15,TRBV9,CASSRLTGRNTEAFF
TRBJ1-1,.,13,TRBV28,CASSFRWATEAFF
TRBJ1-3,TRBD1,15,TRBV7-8,CASSSNRGIRNTIYF
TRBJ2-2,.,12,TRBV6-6,CASSPITGELFF
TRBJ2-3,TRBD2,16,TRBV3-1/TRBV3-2,CASSPMLAGGMDTQYF
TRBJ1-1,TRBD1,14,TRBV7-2,CASSFTDRATEAFF
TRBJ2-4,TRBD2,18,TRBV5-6,CASSLAGGPLLAKNIQYF
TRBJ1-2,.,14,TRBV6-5,CASRPPGGGYGYTF
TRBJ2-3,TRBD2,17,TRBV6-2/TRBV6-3,CASSYSVASGGTDTQYF
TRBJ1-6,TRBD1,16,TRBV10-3,CANLMDREFYNSPLHF
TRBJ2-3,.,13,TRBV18,CASSSQGEDTQYF
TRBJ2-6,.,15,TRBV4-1,CASSQRESGANVLTF
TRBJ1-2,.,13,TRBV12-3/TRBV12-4,CASSLGRVYGYTF
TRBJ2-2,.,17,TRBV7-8,CASSLGATGIWIGELFF
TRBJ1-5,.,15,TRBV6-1,CASTWGQGPNQPQHF
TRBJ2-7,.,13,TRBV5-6,CASSPKNPYEQYF
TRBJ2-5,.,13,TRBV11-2,CASSLDVMETQYF
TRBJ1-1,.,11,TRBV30,CAWSGRTEAFF
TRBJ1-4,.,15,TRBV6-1,CASSEHQGLGEKLFF
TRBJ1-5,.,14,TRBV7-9,CASSRALSNQPQHF
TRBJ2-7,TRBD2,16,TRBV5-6,CASSFQTSGRPYEQYF
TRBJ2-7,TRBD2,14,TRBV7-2,CASSYSGNSYEQYF
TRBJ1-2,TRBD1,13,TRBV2,CASSTGEAKGYTF
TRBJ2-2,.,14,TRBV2,CASSEEGTFGELFF
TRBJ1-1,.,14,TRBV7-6,CASSSIGQTLEAFF
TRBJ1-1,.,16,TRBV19,CASSIDSRRVNTEAFF
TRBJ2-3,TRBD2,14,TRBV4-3,CASSQRTSADTQYF
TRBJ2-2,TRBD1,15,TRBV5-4,CASTKGTGGTGELFF
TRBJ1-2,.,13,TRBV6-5,CASRQSANYGYTF
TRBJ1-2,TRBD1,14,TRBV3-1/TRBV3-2,CASSQDYRGRGYTF
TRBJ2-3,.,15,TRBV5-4,CASSLGQFSTDTQYF
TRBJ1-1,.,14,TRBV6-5,CASRKRELNTEAFF
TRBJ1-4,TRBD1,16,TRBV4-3,CASSQGIGRGNEKLFF
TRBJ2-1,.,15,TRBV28,CASSPSLVSVNEQFF
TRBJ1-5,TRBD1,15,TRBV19,CASSIEGTVGQPQHF
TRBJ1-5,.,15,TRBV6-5,CASSYSAGSNQPQHF
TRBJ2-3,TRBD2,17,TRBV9,CASSVDGLAGGPSRQYF
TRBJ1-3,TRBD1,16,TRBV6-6,CASRLTGVRSGNTIYF
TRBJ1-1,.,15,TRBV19,CASTSQRQMNTEAFF
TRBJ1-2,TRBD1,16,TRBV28,CASSYQGTGLHYGYTF
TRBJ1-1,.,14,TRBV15,CATSRDNSNTEAFF
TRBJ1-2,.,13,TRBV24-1,CATSDREGNGYTF
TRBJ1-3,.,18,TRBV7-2,CASSLKLGEHISGNTIYF
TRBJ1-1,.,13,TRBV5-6,CASSSGVAFEAFF
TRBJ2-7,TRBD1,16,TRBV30,CAWSVFATGGGYEQYF
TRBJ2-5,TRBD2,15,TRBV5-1,CASSWRLGGEETQYF
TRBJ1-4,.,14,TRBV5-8,CASSFSGGNEKLFF
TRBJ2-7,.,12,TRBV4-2,CASSQVGAEQYF
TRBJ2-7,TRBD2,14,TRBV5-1,CASSSGTSGYEQYF
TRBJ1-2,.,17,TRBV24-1,CATSDSRTVWGNYGYTF
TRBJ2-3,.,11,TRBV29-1,CSVDTGDTQYF
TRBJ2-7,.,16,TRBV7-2,CASSLDRAGLTYEQYF